This entry is about one TCR beta chain. The table came from immunoSEQ multiplex PCR; TCRdb's copy has only in-frame clones and leaves some out. The data contain about 90,000 clones, 84% of them seen just once; the ten biggest clones take up approximately 7.7%. Time point defined: blood 4 weeks post-SBRT, at nephrectomy. Treatment indicated: 15 Gy SBRT to primary tumor, nephrectomy 4 weeks later. These data originate in a study of radiation and T cells in renal cell carcinoma. This receptor was obtained from a man between 60 and 75 years old with renal cell carcinoma. Here the sequenced sample was blood, taken from a patient whose treatment included radiotherapy and nephrectomy.

This CDR3 is CASSVVLGAAGELFF. CDR3 bases: TGCGCCAGCAGCGTAGTCCTAGGAGCCGCCGGGGAGCTGTTTTTT. The chain joins TRBV5-1 to TRBJ2-2; D unclear. The CDR3 runs to 15 residues. The V gene lost 4 bases and the J gene lost 6 bases, with 16 bases spanning the gap. The V gene's germline CDR1 is SGHRS and CDR2 YFSETQ.